This passage covers 13 T cell receptor beta chains from one sample sequenced in a study of cytomegalovirus exposure and HLA in healthy donors. The PCR employed 60 Vbeta primers together with 13 Jbeta primers. The method was immunoSEQ multiplex PCR; TCRdb's version includes in-frame clones alone and lacks a portion of them. The table lists more than 85,000 clones, 77% of them singletons. Sequencing was carried out using PBMCs. The receptor set was obtained from a male donor in good health and CMV-seropositive.

The chain has TRBV7-2 and TRBJ2-2; TRBD1 agrees at 7 bases. CDR3 length: 14 residues. Trimming at V came to 5 bases and at J to 7 bases, leaving 7 bases not matched to a gene. Germline V gene sequence: CDR1 SGHTA, CDR2 FQGNSA. The CDR3 loop reads CASSQNRGGGELFF. As DNA, the CDR3 is TGTGCCAGCAGCCAGAACAGGGGTGGCGGGGAGCTGTTTTTT.

V gene TRBV7-3 combines with J gene TRBJ2-1; the match to TRBD2 covers 9 bases. CDR1 is SGHTA and CDR2 is FQGTGA in the germline V gene. V was clipped by 5 bases and J by 7 bases; unmatched bases: 12. This CDR3 is built from 16 residues. The CDR3 loop reads CASSLLGSGRGNEQFF. The CDR3 coding sequence is TGTGCCAGCAGCCTCCTGGGTAGCGGGAGAGGGAATGAGCAGTTCTTC. The full variable domain, its missing parts supplied by reference TRBV7-3 and TRBJ2-1, is GAGVSQTPSNKVTEKGKYVELRCDPISGHTALYWYRQSLGQGPEFLIYFQGTGAADDSGLPNDRFFAVRPEGSVSTLKIQRTERGDSAVYLCASSLLGSGRGNEQFFGPGTRLTVL.

This clone appeared a single time. This chain links TRBV7-8 with TRBJ2-1, with 8 bases that match TRBD2. This CDR3 is built from 15 residues. The junction had 7 bases not matched to a gene; V was cut back by 5 bases and J by 4 bases. Germline CDR1 SGHVS, CDR2 FQNEAQ. The CDR3 loop is CASSVGLAVYNEQFF. The CDR3 nucleotides are TGTGCCAGCAGCGTAGGACTAGCAGTATACAATGAGCAGTTCTTC.

The chain joins TRBV7-9 to TRBJ2-7; TRBD2 is a possible D gene (5 bases). The CDR3 totals 13 residues. V lost 5 bases to trimming and J lost 3 bases, with 11 bases between them. Germline V CDR1 and CDR2: SEHNR, FQNEAQ (reference sequence). The DNA for the CDR3 is TGTGCCAGCAGCATACAAGGGAGCTACGAGCAGTACTTC. Translated, it gives CASSIQGSYEQYF.

The J gene is TRBJ2-1, the V gene TRBV5-1, with unresolved D. CDR1 SGHRS and CDR2 YFSETQ come from the germline V gene. This CDR3 is 15 amino acids long. V was shortened by 0 bases and J by 8 bases, with 15 bases between the two germline ends. This chain's CDR3 is CASSLVVSNSDEQFF. The CDR3 DNA is TGCGCCAGCAGCTTGGTGGTTAGCAACTCGGATGAGCAGTTCTTC.

This rearrangement joins TRBV19 to TRBJ2-7; 10 bases match TRBD2. CDR3 size: 17 residues. The V and J ends lost 3 bases and 2 bases, in that order; junction bases with no gene match: 10. Germline assignment: CDR1 LNHDA and CDR2 SQIVND (reference sequence). The CDR3 reads CASSMALAGDMAYEQYF. In nucleotides, the CDR3 is TGTGCCAGTAGTATGGCCCTAGCGGGAGATATGGCCTACGAGCAGTACTTC.

This chain connects TRBV28 to TRBJ2-6; D is uncertain. This CDR3 region has 13 residues. Trimming shortened V by 5 bases and J by 2 bases, and 4 bases separated the two germline ends. CDR1 MDHEN and CDR2 SYDVKM come from the germline V gene. CDR3 in DNA: TGTGCCAGCAGTGACACTGGGGCCAACGTCCTGACTTTC. It codes for CASSDTGANVLTF.

The chain employs TRBV7-9 and TRBJ1-5; TRBD1 matches 7 bases. The CDR3 has 16 residues. In germline, CDR1 is SEHNR, CDR2 FQNEAQ (reference sequence). With 5 bases clipped from V and 0 bases from J, the junction kept 7 bases outside the gene matches. The CDR3 nucleotides read TGTGCCAGCAGCGGTCCCGGGACAGCTAGCAATCAGCCCCAGCATTTT. It codes for CASSGPGTASNQPQHF.

The chain couples TRBV5-6 to TRBJ2-5; D is ambiguous. The CDR3 runs 15 residues. Germline CDR1 SGHDT, CDR2 YYEEEE. The V and J ends lost 3 bases and 6 bases respectively, with 18 bases between them. The CDR3 loop reads CASSWASLPAQTQYF. Here the CDR3 DNA reads TGTGCCAGCAGCTGGGCCTCTCTACCCGCACAGACCCAGTACTTC.

The gene calls are TRBV28 and TRBJ1-1; a weak D match, TRBD1 (5 bases). The CDR3 consists of 14 residues. CDR1 is MDHEN, CDR2 SYDVKM, per germline. V dropped 6 bases and J dropped 1 base, with 12 bases sitting between them. Here the CDR3 reads CASRIQARNTEAFF. The CDR3 coding sequence is TGTGCCAGCAGAATACAGGCTAGGAACACTGAAGCTTTCTTT.

V usage is TRBV28 and J usage is TRBJ2-7; D uncertain. The CDR3 runs to 14 residues. V lost 5 bases, J lost 3 bases, and 14 bases lay in between. Germline CDR1 is MDHEN and CDR2 is SYDVKM. CDR3 DNA sequence: TGTGCCAGCAGTCCCCCTCAGGTCCGCTACGAGCAGTACTTC. The encoded protein is CASSPPQVRYEQYF.

The genes are TRBV14 and TRBJ2-1, with unresolved D. The CDR3 loop spans 14 amino acids. Germline loops: CDR1 SGHDN, CDR2 FVKESK. Trimming left V 4 bases short and J 0 bases short, with 7 bases between. CDR3 sequence (DNA): TGTGCCAGCAGCCCTCTTTCCTCCTACAATGAGCAGTTCTTC. Translation: CASSPLSSYNEQFF.

The rearrangement links TRBV2 to TRBJ1-1; 7 nucleotides agree with TRBD1. The CDR3 has 12 residues. Germline CDR1 reads SNHLY; CDR2 reads FYNNEI. V lost 7 bases and J lost 8; bases outside the gene matches: 7. The chain's CDR3 is CASNLDREEAFF. CDR3 DNA: TGTGCCAGCAATCTTGACAGGGAGGAAGCTTTCTTT.